These 14 T cell receptor beta chains were sequenced from one sample in a study of shared clonotypes between healthy human individuals. TCRdb keeps only in-frame clones here, not all; method: immunoSEQ multiplex PCR. The top ten clones hold roughly an eighth of a sample with around 430,000 clones, about 76% of them seen once. Specimen: PBMCs. These receptor sequences come from a woman between 40 and 50 years old in good health. Some clones in this sample may be carry-over from other donors' samples.

The chain is built from TRBV29-1 and TRBJ1-2, with 7 bases fitting TRBD1. The germline CDR1 and CDR2 sequences are SQVTM and ANQGSEA. The CDR3 is made up of 12 amino acids. V trimming: 5 bases; J trimming: 4 bases; junction bases outside the gene matches: 4. CDR3: CSVNRGAYGYTF. CDR3 nucleotides: TGCAGCGTTAACAGGGGCGCCTATGGCTACACCTTC.

V gene TRBV25-1 combines with J gene TRBJ1-5, with 8 bases that match TRBD1. V lost 2 bases and J lost 7; bases outside the gene matches: 4. CDR1 and CDR2 from the germline V gene are MGHDK and SYGVNS. The CDR3 has 14 residues. The CDR3 sequence: CASSEMGQAQPQHF. In DNA, the CDR3 is TGTGCCAGCAGTGAAATGGGACAGGCCCAGCCCCAGCATTTT.

The chain links TRBV5-1 to TRBJ2-2; a possible D gene is TRBD2 (5 bases). The CDR3 contains 16 residues. Germline V gene lookup returns CDR1 SGHRS and CDR2 YFSETQ. Trimming cost V 0 bases and J 5 bases, with 14 bases left between them. The CDR3 DNA follows: TGCGCCAGCAGCTTGGCCCTATTCCGAGGGACCGGGGAGCTGTTTTTT. Protein sequence: CASSLALFRGTGELFF.

The CDR3 sequence: CASSGDRLNTEAFF. DNA of the CDR3: TGTGCCAGCTCAGGGGACAGGCTGAACACTGAAGCTTTCTTT. V usage is TRBV18 and J usage is TRBJ1-1; 8 positions match TRBD1. The V segment lost 5 bases and the J segment 0 bases; nucleotides outside the gene matches: 2. Germline-derived CDR1 and CDR2 are KGHSH and LQKENI. The CDR3 extends over 14 amino acids.

A remark on this clone: A far larger clone differs by one base, so this is likely a read error. This chain joins TRBV2 and TRBJ1-1; no clear D gene. The V and J ends lost 4 bases and 1 base respectively, with 10 bases between them. Per germline, CDR1 SNHLY and CDR2 FYNNEI. The CDR3 contains 14 residues. The CDR3 protein is CASSAWDANTEAFF. CDR3 coding DNA: TGTGCCAGCAGTGCCTGGGATGCGAACACTGAAGCTTTCTTT.

V is TRBV7-3 and J is TRBJ2-3; D may be TRBD1 (6 bases). Between the trimmed V and J ends, which lost 5 bases and 0 bases, there was a span of 12 bases. CDR1 is SGHTA and CDR2 is FQGTGA in the germline V gene. The CDR3 has 15 amino acids. CDR3 sequence: CASSQAQGSTDTQYF. CDR3 in DNA: TGTGCCAGCAGCCAAGCCCAGGGGAGCACAGATACGCAGTATTTT.

This chain connects TRBV10-3 to TRBJ2-1, with 8 bases that match TRBD2. Per germline, CDR1 ENHRY and CDR2 SYGVKD. This CDR3 contains 13 residues. Germline trimming cut 8 bases from V and 0 bases from J; bases unmatched to any gene: 0. The CDR3 sequence is CAIGTSSYNEQFF. The CDR3 DNA follows: TGTGCCATCGGGACTAGCTCCTACAATGAGCAGTTCTTC.

The chain joins TRBV2 to TRBJ1-4, with TRBD1 matching 8 bases. CDR1 is SNHLY and CDR2 is FYNNEI in the germline V gene. Trimming took 7 bases from V and 3 from J; bases not matched to a gene: 7. This CDR3 comprises 15 residues. DNA of the CDR3: TGTGCCAGCAAACCCGACAGGGGTCCTAATGAAAAACTGTTTTTT. Its protein product is CASKPDRGPNEKLFF.

The chain combines TRBV11-1 with TRBJ1-5, with D maybe TRBD1 (5 bases). V gave up 1 base and J gave up 3 bases, with 10 bases separating them. In germline, CDR1 is SGHAT, CDR2 FQDESV (reference sequence). CDR3 length: 15 amino acids. As DNA, the CDR3 is TGTGCCAGCAGCTTAGGCGGCGGGGCCAATCAGCCCCAGCATTTT. It encodes CASSLGGGANQPQHF. Full variable domain (outside the CDR3, taken from reference TRBV11-1 and TRBJ1-5): EAEVAQSPRYKITEKSQAVAFWCDPISGHATLYWYRQILGQGPELLVQFQDESVVDDSQLPKDRFSAERLKGVDSTLKIQPAELGDSAMYLCASSLGGGANQPQHFGDGTRLSIL.

This clone was counted at least ten times. The V call is TRBV7-9, the J call TRBJ2-1; D call uncertain. From germline, CDR1 is SEHNR and CDR2 FQNEAQ (reference sequence). V gave up 4 bases and J gave up 3 bases, with 19 bases separating them. CDR3 length: 17 residues. The CDR3: CASSSYSLGYVYNEQFF. The CDR3 bases are TGTGCCAGCAGCTCTTATAGTCTCGGTTACGTCTACAATGAGCAGTTCTTC.

This clone was seen only a few times. This chain joins TRBV6-4 and TRBJ2-1; 9 bases align to TRBD2. CDR3 length equals 16 residues. CDR1 is MRHNA, CDR2 SNTAGT, per germline. Trimming removed 2 bases from V and 2 bases from J; junction bases left unmatched: 4. CDR3 protein: CASSDGAGGPYNEQFF. As DNA, the CDR3 is TGTGCCAGCAGTGACGGGGCGGGAGGGCCCTACAATGAGCAGTTCTTC.

The rearrangement links TRBV30 to TRBJ1-2, with D uncertain. The CDR3 runs to 13 residues. CDR1 is GTSNPN and CDR2 is SVGIG in the germline V gene (reference sequence). Trimming took 4 bases from V and 8 from J, leaving 17 bases between them. CDR3 in amino acids: CAWTPILGRGYTF. CDR3 DNA: TGTGCCTGGACCCCGATCCTTGGCCGGGGCTACACCTTC.

About this clone itself: Its ends do not fully match the called genes, so a read error is possible. The chain has TRBV10-3 and TRBJ2-7; TRBD2 agrees at 7 bases. The CDR3 sequence is 15 residues long. Looked up from germline, CDR1 is ENHRY and CDR2 is SYGVKD. CDR3 in amino acids: CATGGFGTTSSEQYF. DNA of the CDR3: TGTGCCACCGGAGGATTCGGGACTACATCCTCCGAGCAGTACTTC.

As concerns this clone: The same CDR3 can be traced to other DNA sequences in this sample. This chain connects TRBV15 to TRBJ2-7; 7 bases are a match to TRBD1. The V segment lost 3 bases and the J segment 4 bases; nucleotides outside the gene matches: 3. Germline V CDR1 and CDR2: LNHNV, YYDKDF (reference sequence). The CDR3 length is 13 residues. Here the CDR3 DNA reads TGTGCCACCAGCAGGGGGGACAGTTACGAGCAGTACTTC. Translation gives CATSRGDSYEQYF.